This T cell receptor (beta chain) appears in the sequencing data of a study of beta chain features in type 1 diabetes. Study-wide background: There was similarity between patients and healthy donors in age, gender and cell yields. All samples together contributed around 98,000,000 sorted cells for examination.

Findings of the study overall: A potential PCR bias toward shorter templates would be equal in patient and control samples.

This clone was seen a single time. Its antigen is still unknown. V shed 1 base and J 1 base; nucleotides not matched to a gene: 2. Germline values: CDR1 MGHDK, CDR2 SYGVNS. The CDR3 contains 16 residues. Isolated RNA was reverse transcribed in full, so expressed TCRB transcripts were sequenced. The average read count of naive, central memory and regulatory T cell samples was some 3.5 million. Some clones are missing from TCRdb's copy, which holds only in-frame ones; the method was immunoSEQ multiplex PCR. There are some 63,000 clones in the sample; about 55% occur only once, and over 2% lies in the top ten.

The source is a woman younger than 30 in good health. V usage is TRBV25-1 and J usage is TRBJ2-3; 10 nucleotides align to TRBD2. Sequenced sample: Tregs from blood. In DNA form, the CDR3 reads TGTGCCAGCAGTGAATTAGGGACTAGCGGCACAGATACGCAGTATTTT. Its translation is CASSELGTSGTDTQYF. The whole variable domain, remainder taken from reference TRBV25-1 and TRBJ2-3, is EADIYQTPRYLVIGTGKKITLECSQTMGHDKMYWYQQDPGMELHLIHYSYGVNSTEKGDLSSESTVSRIRTEHFPLTLESARPSHTSQYLCASSELGTSGTDTQYFGPGTRLTVL.